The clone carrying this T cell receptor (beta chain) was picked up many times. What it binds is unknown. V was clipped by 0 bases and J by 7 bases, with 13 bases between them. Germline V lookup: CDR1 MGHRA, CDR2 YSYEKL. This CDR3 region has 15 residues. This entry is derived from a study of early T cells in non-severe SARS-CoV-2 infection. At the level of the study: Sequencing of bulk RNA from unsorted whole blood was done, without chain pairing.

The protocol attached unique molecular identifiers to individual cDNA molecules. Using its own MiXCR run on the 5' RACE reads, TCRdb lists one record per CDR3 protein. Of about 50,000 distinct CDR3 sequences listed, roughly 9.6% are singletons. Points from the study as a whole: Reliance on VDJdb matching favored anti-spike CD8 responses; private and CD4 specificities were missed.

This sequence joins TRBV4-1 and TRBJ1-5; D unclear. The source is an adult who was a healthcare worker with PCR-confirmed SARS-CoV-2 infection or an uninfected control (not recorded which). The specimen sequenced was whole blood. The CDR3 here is CASSQDPAVIQPQHF. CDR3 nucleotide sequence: TGCGCCAGCAGCCAAGATCCTGCAGTTATCCAGCCCCAGCATTTT.